One sample yielded the 30 T cell receptor beta chains listed below, sequenced in a study of cytomegalovirus exposure and HLA in healthy donors. The PCR used 60 Vbeta and 13 Jbeta primers. Clones were read by immunoSEQ multiplex PCR, and TCRdb kept only the in-frame ones, dropping some. This table has about 140,000 clones, just over 70% appearing once. The sequencing input was PBMCs. All receptors derive from a woman in her twenties or thirties in good health and CMV-seronegative.

This clone occurred a few times. The CDR3 DNA reads as TGTGCCAGCAGCTCAGGGGGGTTCGAGCAGTACGTC. As protein: CASSSGGFEQYV. The rearrangement links TRBV7-6 to TRBJ2-7; tentative D call: TRBD1 (7 bases). This CDR3 has 12 amino acids. Trimming removed 4 bases from V and 6 bases from J, with 10 bases in between. From germline, CDR1 is SGHVS and CDR2 FNYEAQ.

The V and J genes are TRBV19 and TRBJ2-3, with D unresolved. V gave up 6 bases and J gave up 1 base, with 14 bases separating them. The CDR3 spans 15 residues. Germline CDR1 is LNHDA and CDR2 is SQIVND (reference sequence). The CDR3 bases are TGTGCCAGTAGGTCGGAAGGTGGGCGCACAGATACGCAGTATTTT. Translating gives CASRSEGGRTDTQYF.

This clone has only a few counts. The V call is TRBV7-3, the J call TRBJ2-1; perhaps TRBD2 as D (5 bases). The V gene lost 5 bases and the J gene lost 10 bases, with 15 bases spanning the gap. CDR1 and CDR2 from the germline V gene are SGHTA and FQGTGA. The CDR3 covers 13 residues. As DNA, the CDR3 is TGTGCCAGCAGCCTAGGGCTACTAGGGGAGCAGTTCTTC. It translates to CASSLGLLGEQFF.

The genes are TRBV11-1 and TRBJ1-1; 9 nucleotides line up with TRBD1. The CDR3 is 14 residues long. Looked up from germline, CDR1 is SGHAT and CDR2 is FQDESV (reference sequence). V lost 5 bases and J lost 9; bases outside the gene matches: 10. CDR3 DNA sequence: TGTGCCAGCAGCACCCGACAGGGGGGTCCCAAAGCTTTCTTT. This translates into CASSTRQGGPKAFF.

The chain links TRBV28 to TRBJ2-7, with TRBD2 matching over 8 bases. Germline lookup yields CDR1 MDHEN and CDR2 SYDVKM. This CDR3 is 14 amino acids long. Germline trimming cut 5 bases from V and 5 bases from J; bases unmatched to any gene: 8. DNA of the CDR3: TGTGCCAGCAGTAAAGCGGGAGAGGTCGACGAGCAGTACTTC. Protein product: CASSKAGEVDEQYF.

This chain joins TRBV19 and TRBJ2-1; D is perhaps TRBD1 (5 bases). The germline CDR1 and CDR2 sequences are LNHDA and SQIVND (reference sequence). V was shortened by 0 bases and J by 10 bases, with 13 bases between the two germline ends. The CDR3 extends over 14 amino acids. The DNA for the CDR3 is TGTGCCAGTAGTATAGAGGGCAGGGTGAACGAGCAGTTCTTC. This gives the protein CASSIEGRVNEQFF.

The CDR3 here is CASRQGENYGYTF. The CDR3 region has the DNA TGCGCCAGCAGACAGGGGGAGAACTATGGCTACACCTTC. The rearrangement links TRBV5-1 to TRBJ1-2, with 8 positions matching TRBD1. J lost 2 bases, V lost 5 bases, and 2 bases had no gene match. The CDR3 extends over 13 amino acids. Per germline, CDR1 SGHRS and CDR2 YFSETQ.

This clone was recorded once. The CDR3 spells CASSLAGAGGLVETQYF. The CDR3 coding sequence is TGTGCCAGCAGCTTAGCGGGAGCGGGGGGGCTTGTAGAGACCCAGTACTTC. The chain has TRBV7-2 and TRBJ2-5; 10 nucleotides agree with TRBD2. The CDR3 runs 17 residues. The junction had 8 bases not matched to a gene; V was cut back by 0 bases and J by 4 bases. The germline V gene encodes CDR1 SGHTA and CDR2 FQGNSA.

This clone appeared a single time. CDR3 coding DNA: TGCGCCAGCAGCACCCAGACAGGGAGTAATGAAAAACTGTTTTTT. Translation: CASSTQTGSNEKLFF. V usage is TRBV4-1 and J usage is TRBJ1-4, with TRBD1 matching over 7 bases. V lost 5 bases, J lost 4 bases, and 7 bases stayed unmatched. The V gene's germline CDR1 is MGHRA and CDR2 YSYEKL. The CDR3 loop spans 15 amino acids.

The rearrangement links TRBV2 to TRBJ2-2; D is unclear. Per the germline V gene, CDR1 is SNHLY and CDR2 is FYNNEI. The CDR3 covers 13 residues. V was clipped by 1 base and J by 4 bases, with 4 bases between them. This CDR3 is CASSEVLTGELFF. The CDR3 coding sequence is TGTGCCAGCAGTGAAGTTCTCACCGGGGAGCTGTTTTTT.

As for this clone: Within the sample, other DNA sequences also encode this same CDR3. The V and J genes are TRBV4-1 and TRBJ1-6, with a weak D call TRBD1 (5 bases). CDR1 and CDR2 from the germline V gene are MGHRA and YSYEKL. With 0 bases removed from V and 7 bases from J, the gap between germline ends came to 10 bases. CDR3 length equals 15 residues. Here the CDR3 DNA reads TGCGCCAGCAGCCAAGACGGCCAGGGCAATTCACCCCTCCACTTT. The encoded protein is CASSQDGQGNSPLHF.

On this clone itself: The junction does not match germline at one end; this may be a read error. Other nucleotide sequences from this sample produce the same CDR3. The gene calls are TRBV5-4 and TRBJ2-3; D remains ambiguous. This CDR3 region has 13 residues. From germline, CDR1 is SGHNT and CDR2 YYREEE (reference sequence). CDR3 coding DNA: TGTGCCAGTAGCTTGGCAAGCACAGATACGCAGTATTTT. Translation gives CASSLASTDTQYF.

This clone was observed once. This chain uses TRBV2 with TRBJ1-2; no reliable D call. The CDR3 consists of 13 residues. Trimming removed 8 bases at V and 0 bases at J, with 10 bases between. CDR1 is SNHLY, CDR2 FYNNEI, per germline. DNA of the CDR3: TGTGCCAGCCGGGGTAAAGCTAACTATGGCTACACCTTC. Residues: CASRGKANYGYTF.

CDR3 protein: CASSPTSGGEETQYF. The CDR3 DNA follows: TGTGCCAGCAGCCCCACTAGCGGGGGTGAAGAGACCCAGTACTTC. V and J are TRBV6-5 and TRBJ2-5, with 11 bases matching TRBD2. V lost 6 bases, J lost 3 bases, and 6 bases stayed unmatched. CDR3 length equals 15 residues. CDR1 MNHEY and CDR2 SVGAGI come from the germline V gene.

The chain carries TRBV7-9 and TRBJ1-3; D is uncertain. V lost 1 base and J 2 bases, leaving 9 bases between the germline ends. Germline V CDR1 and CDR2: SEHNR, FQNEAQ (reference sequence). There are 15 residues in the CDR3. CDR3 in amino acids: CASSLESFAGNTIYF. CDR3 in DNA: TGTGCCAGCAGCTTAGAGAGTTTCGCTGGAAACACCATATATTTT.

The CDR3 DNA sequence: TGTGCCAGCAGCAGCGGGTATTCGGAGACCCAGTACTTC. Translating gives CASSSGYSETQYF. The chain joins TRBV2 to TRBJ2-5, with a tentative D call TRBD2 (6 bases). CDR1 is SNHLY, CDR2 FYNNEI, per germline. V was pared by 6 bases and J by 5 bases, with 13 bases between. This CDR3 has 13 amino acids.

The chain has TRBV19 and TRBJ1-4, with TRBD1 as a possible D gene (5 bases). Per germline, CDR1 LNHDA and CDR2 SQIVND (reference sequence). Trimming stripped 5 bases from V and 0 bases from J, with 13 bases between. This CDR3 has 16 residues. The CDR3 spells CASSDGQPTTNEKLFF. CDR3 nucleotides: TGTGCCAGTAGTGACGGACAACCAACAACTAATGAAAAACTGTTTTTT.

This clone showed up just once. Germline is not matched at one junction end, which may reflect a read error. The rearrangement joins TRBV5-1 to TRBJ1-4, with 11 nucleotides matching TRBD1. The CDR3 is 15 residues long. CDR1 is SGHRS, CDR2 YFSETQ, per germline. This chain's CDR3 is CASSPGTGGNERLFF. CDR3 coding DNA: TGCGCCAGCAGCCCAGGGACAGGGGGGAATGAAAGACTGTTTTTT.

CDR3 in DNA: TGCGCCAGCAGTTCGGGACAGGATGAAAAACTGTTTTTT. Its translation: CASSSGQDEKLFF. The chain joins TRBV5-1 to TRBJ1-4; 8 bases fit TRBD1. Germline-derived CDR1 and CDR2 are SGHRS and YFSETQ. With V trimmed by 5 bases and J by 6 bases, 3 bases remained unmatched. The CDR3 has 13 amino acids.

This chain connects TRBV5-1 to TRBJ2-2; TRBD1 matches 9 bases. V shed 5 bases and J 4 bases; nucleotides not matched to a gene: 12. Germline V gives CDR1 SGHRS, CDR2 YFSETQ. The CDR3 loop spans 17 amino acids. CDR3 protein: CASRVRGQGRSTGELFF. CDR3 sequence (DNA): TGCGCCAGCAGGGTCCGGGGACAGGGTCGGAGCACCGGGGAGCTGTTTTTT.

Details on this clone: The junction does not match germline at one end; this may be a read error. The rearrangement joins TRBV7-9 to TRBJ1-3, with no clear D. The CDR3 runs to 12 residues. Germline V CDR1 and CDR2: SEHNR, FQNEAQ (reference sequence). The CDR3 DNA reads TGTTCCAGCATAGATTCTGGAAACACCATATATTTT. Translated: CSSIDSGNTIYF.

This chain links TRBV6-1 with TRBJ1-4, with D unclear. The V and J ends lost 3 bases and 8 bases respectively, with 16 bases between them. This CDR3 has 15 residues. Germline CDR1 is MNHNS and CDR2 is SASEGT. CDR3 coding DNA: TGTGCCAGCAGTGACCAAGCCGGGGATGGGGAAAAACTGTTTTTT. Translating gives CASSDQAGDGEKLFF.

The chain has TRBV7-6 and TRBJ1-2; TRBD1 matches at 10 bases. The CDR3 is 13 amino acids. Germline CDR1 SGHVS, CDR2 FNYEAQ. V lost 4 bases to trimming and J lost 6 bases; unmatched junction nucleotides: 2. CDR3 DNA: TGTGCCAGCAGCTCCGGGACAGGGGATGGCTACACCTTC. It yields the protein CASSSGTGDGYTF.

This clone has more than one count but fewer than ten. V gene TRBV2 combines with J gene TRBJ2-2, with TRBD1 matching 8 bases. Trimming at V came to 6 bases and at J to 4 bases, leaving 4 bases not matched to a gene. The CDR3 runs to 14 residues. Looked up from germline, CDR1 is SNHLY and CDR2 is FYNNEI. CDR3 DNA: TGTGCCAGCAGACAGGGGGTCGGCACCGGGGAGCTGTTTTTT. Protein product: CASRQGVGTGELFF.

The chain uses TRBV14 and TRBJ2-1; D might be TRBD2 (5 bases). V was clipped by 5 bases and J by 3 bases, with 11 bases between them. Germline V gives CDR1 SGHDN, CDR2 FVKESK. CDR3 size: 14 residues. DNA of the CDR3: TGTGCCAGCAGCTTCCGAAGCGGCTACAATGAGCAGTTCTTC. Encoded protein: CASSFRSGYNEQFF.

The V gene is TRBV6-9, the J gene TRBJ2-7; 12 bases agree with TRBD1. The J segment lost 1 base and the V segment lost 8 bases, leaving 27 bases of the junction unmatched. The germline CDR1 and CDR2 sequences are MNHGY and SVAAGI. The length of the CDR3 is 22 residues. CDR3 sequence reads: CASFRGPGQGASTSGESYEQYV. As DNA, the CDR3 is TGTGCCAGCTTTCGAGGACCGGGACAGGGGGCCAGTACTAGCGGGGAATCCTACGAGCAGTACGTC.

The V gene is TRBV5-1, the J gene TRBJ1-5, with a tentative D call TRBD1 (5 bases). The CDR3 covers 14 residues. The V and J ends lost 2 bases and 4 bases respectively, with 10 bases between them. Germline V gene lookup returns CDR1 SGHRS and CDR2 YFSETQ. CDR3 sequence (DNA): TGCGCCAGCAGCTTAGGGGTGGAGAATCAGCCCCAGCATTTT. Translated: CASSLGVENQPQHF.

The rearrangement joins TRBV25-1 to TRBJ2-7; D might be TRBD2 (6 bases). This CDR3 has 17 amino acids. In germline, CDR1 is MGHDK, CDR2 SYGVNS. V was cut by 1 base and J by 7 bases, with 23 bases left in between. CDR3 nucleotide sequence: TGTGCCAGCAGTGAATCCCCGACCCCCTTAGTCCGGGGGGAGCAGTACTTC. Its translation: CASSESPTPLVRGEQYF.

The sample holds a few counts of this clone. The V call is TRBV6-6, the J call TRBJ1-6; 8 bases map to TRBD1. CDR1 is MNHNY, CDR2 SVGAGI, per germline (reference sequence). V gave up 4 bases and J gave up 11 bases; unmatched junction bases: 13. This CDR3 contains 16 residues. The CDR3 loop reads CASSLNPGQGATPLHF. The CDR3 coding sequence is TGTGCCAGCAGTTTAAACCCTGGGCAGGGGGCTACACCCCTCCACTTT.

The chain joins TRBV4-2 to TRBJ1-1; 8 bases match TRBD1. CDR1 is LGHNA, CDR2 YNFKEQ, per germline. The CDR3 extends over 14 amino acids. Unmatched junction bases numbered 4, after V lost 3 bases and J lost 4 bases. The CDR3 protein is CASSQNRGGTEAFF. The CDR3 DNA reads as TGTGCCAGCAGCCAGAACAGGGGGGGCACTGAAGCTTTCTTT.